This TCR beta chain was recorded in a study of control samples from healthy donors and cancer patients. The CDR3 has 12 amino acids. Per the germline V gene, CDR1 is SEHNR and CDR2 is FQNEAQ (reference sequence). The ends lost 1 base at V and 10 bases at J; junction bases unmatched: 3. TCRdb's copy holds only in-frame clones and misses some; the assay was immunoSEQ multiplex PCR. The profile covers tens of thousands of clones, with less than 85% appearing a single time and 38% taken by the ten largest. The TCR was taken from a man aged 65 to 85 with lung cancer. Input material: PBMCs. The V gene is TRBV7-9, the J gene TRBJ1-1; the match to TRBD1 covers 7 bases. The DNA of the CDR3 is TGTGCCAGCAGCTTAGACAGGGGTAGAGCTTTCTTT. Encoded protein: CASSLDRGRAFF.